These 12 T cell receptor beta chains were sequenced from one sample in a study of T cells in tuberculosis. The data were produced by immunoSEQ multiplex PCR, yet TCRdb's version contains in-frame clones alone and is incomplete. In the table there are under 45,000 clones, 93% of which are singletons. The sequencing sample was made of PBMCs. All receptors derive from a donor aged 10 to 29 with latent tuberculosis or without tuberculosis infection.

The rearrangement links TRBV11-3 to TRBJ2-2; TRBD2 is a possible D gene (6 bases). Germline loops: CDR1 SGHNT, CDR2 YENEEA. This CDR3 region has 15 residues. The V end was cut by 8 bases, the J end by 2 bases, with 15 bases between. In DNA form, the CDR3 reads TGTGCCAGCGCAAAAAGGCGGGGAAACACCGGGGAGCTGTTTTTT. Its translation: CASAKRRGNTGELFF.

In nucleotides, the CDR3 is TGCAGCGTTGAACTCCGGGGTTTGCCCTTAGCCCGTCAGCCCCAGCATTTT. It codes for CSVELRGLPLARQPQHF. This chain joins TRBV29-1 and TRBJ1-5; D is undetermined. Germline V gene data show CDR1 as SQVTM and CDR2 as ANQGSEA. The CDR3 contains 17 residues. Between the trimmed V and J ends, which lost 2 bases and 6 bases, there was a span of 23 bases.

This chain joins TRBV7-3 and TRBJ2-3; D is perhaps TRBD2 (5 bases). In germline, CDR1 is SGHTA, CDR2 FQGTGA. This CDR3 has 15 amino acids. V was pared by 1 base and J by 0 bases, with 8 bases between. Here the CDR3 reads CASSLNPGSTDTQYF. CDR3 nucleotide sequence: TGTGCCAGCAGCTTAAATCCGGGGAGCACAGATACGCAGTATTTT.

V and J are TRBV30 and TRBJ2-1, with 7 nucleotides matching TRBD2. Germline-derived CDR1 and CDR2 are GTSNPN and SVGIG (reference sequence). The CDR3 extends over 13 amino acids. The trim removed 0 bases at V and 7 bases at J, leaving 3 bases unmatched. The CDR3 sequence: CAWSVLGGNEQFF. The CDR3 DNA is TGTGCCTGGAGTGTACTCGGGGGGAATGAGCAGTTCTTC.

The rearrangement links TRBV19 to TRBJ1-1; D gene ambiguous. Between the trimmed V and J ends, which lost 5 bases and 10 bases, there was a span of 17 bases. The CDR3 contains 13 residues. Looked up from germline, CDR1 is LNHDA and CDR2 is SQIVND (reference sequence). DNA of the CDR3: TGTGCCAGTAGTTCGCAGGCCCTGGCGGGAGCTTTCTTT. Translated, it gives CASSSQALAGAFF.

The chain joins TRBV19 to TRBJ1-5; 9 nucleotides align to TRBD1. V trimming: 5 bases; J trimming: 10 bases; junction bases outside the gene matches: 15. Per the germline V gene, CDR1 is LNHDA and CDR2 is SQIVND (reference sequence). The CDR3 has 16 residues. CDR3 sequence: CASSRRPGQGRSPQHF. The CDR3 DNA reads TGTGCCAGTAGTCGGCGTCCGGGACAGGGAAGGTCACCCCAGCATTTT.

By sample share, this clone is medium-sized. The chain carries TRBV5-1 and TRBJ2-7, with 12 bases identical to TRBD2. Losses at the gene ends were 4 bases for V and 6 bases for J; bases not matched to a gene: 8. The length of the CDR3 is 15 residues. Germline lookup yields CDR1 SGHRS and CDR2 YFSETQ. The DNA for the CDR3 is TGCGCCAGCAGCCCCATGACTAGCGGGGGCCTCGAGCAGTACTTC. This encodes CASSPMTSGGLEQYF.

CDR3 loop: CASSPSQGTPGYTF. The CDR3 DNA follows: TGTGCCAGCAGTCCAAGTCAAGGGACTCCTGGCTACACCTTC. V and J are TRBV6-4 and TRBJ1-2, with D possibly TRBD1 on 5 matching bases. V was shortened by 5 bases and J by 7 bases, with 17 bases between the two germline ends. Per the germline V gene, CDR1 is MRHNA and CDR2 is SNTAGT. The CDR3 is made up of 14 amino acids.

This chain connects TRBV7-2 to TRBJ2-1; TRBD2 aligns across 8 bases. Germline trimming cut 5 bases from V and 6 bases from J; bases unmatched to any gene: 18. Germline CDR1 and CDR2: SGHTA and FQGNSA. The CDR3 consists of 18 residues. The DNA for the CDR3 is TGTGCCAGCAGCGACTGGGGGAGCGGGGGCTTTTATTTCAATGAGCAGTTCTTC. It is translated as CASSDWGSGGFYFNEQFF.

This chain connects TRBV19 to TRBJ1-3, with D hard to call. V gave up 4 bases and J gave up 4 bases, with 14 bases separating them. The germline CDR1 and CDR2 sequences are LNHDA and SQIVND (reference sequence). The CDR3 covers 15 residues. This chain's CDR3 is CASSNHEVAGNTIYF. The CDR3 DNA reads TGTGCCAGTAGTAATCATGAGGTGGCGGGAAACACCATATATTTT.

V and J are TRBV6-5 and TRBJ2-7; 9 bases line up with TRBD1. The J segment lost 6 bases and the V segment lost 7 bases, leaving 13 bases of the junction unmatched. CDR3 size: 15 residues. Germline V gives CDR1 MNHEY, CDR2 SVGAGI. The CDR3 coding sequence is TGTGCCAGCAATACAAGGGACAGGGTTGCTGGCGAGCAGTACTTC. Residues: CASNTRDRVAGEQYF.

This clone came up once. This chain links TRBV6-1 with TRBJ1-4; the match to TRBD1 covers 7 bases. Germline lookup yields CDR1 MNHNS and CDR2 SASEGT. After removal of 5 bases from V and 3 bases from J, the junction contained 3 bases not matched to a gene. The CDR3 sequence is 14 residues long. The CDR3 sequence is CASSRTGSNEKLFF. The CDR3 DNA reads as TGTGCCAGCAGTCGGACAGGTTCTAATGAAAAACTGTTTTTT.